This TCR beta chain is drawn from a study of T cells in Graves' hyperthyroidism and ophthalmopathy. Worth noting for this clonotype: This may come from a read error, since a much larger clone is one base off.

TCR beta CDR3 regions were amplified from RNA transcripts. The study used the HTBI primer set for a first-round RT-PCR of the TCR CDR3. TCRdb analysed the multiplex PCR reads with MiXCR anew, one entry per CDR3 protein. Here the sample spans about 590,000 distinct CDR3 sequences, 15% to 19% being singletons. The CDR3 is 12 residues long. V was cut by 10 bases and J by 7 bases, with 17 bases left in between. The sequenced material came from blood. The rearrangement links TRBV12-3 or TRBV12-4 to TRBJ2-7; D might be TRBD1 or TRBD2, each matching 6 bases. The source of this sequence is a woman aged 25-40 years with Graves' hyperthyroidism. In DNA form, the CDR3 reads TGTGCCAACAGGCGGGACAAGGGGGAGCAGTACTTC. This gives the protein CANRRDKGEQYF.